This TCR beta chain was captured by sequencing in a study of blood T cell repertoires in COVID-19. At the level of the study: Researchers got acute and convalescent COVID-19 samples from the United States, Italy and Spain. T cells, B-cell-depleted T cells, or PBMCs supplied cDNA or gDNA.

Seattle researchers signed up patients amid active infection and tracked them longitudinally. In the source study's methods: Estimated nucleated cell counts came from reference gene primer amplification. Clones were read by immunoSEQ multiplex PCR, and TCRdb kept only the in-frame ones, dropping some. Clonal size and the V and J genes are those of that table, whereas D and trimming came from the DNA. The table includes more than 85,000 clones, about 86% detected once. Germline V CDR1 and CDR2: LGHDT, YNNKEL (reference sequence). V lost 1 base, J lost 6 bases, and 6 bases stayed unmatched. The CDR3 contains 15 residues.

Input material: peripheral blood. The sequence was collected from a man aged 50 to 60 with COVID-19, enrolled during active disease. V gene TRBV3-1 (or the pseudogene TRBV3-2) combines with J gene TRBJ2-7; TRBD1 matches 10 bases. CDR3 loop: CASSQVLGQGSEQYF. CDR3 nucleotide sequence: TGTGCCAGCAGCCAAGTTCTGGGACAGGGGAGCGAGCAGTACTTC.